These 26 T cell receptor beta chains came from one sample sequenced in a study of T-cell reconstitution after alpha-beta-depleted transplantation in children. A library of TCRbeta sequences, prepared with unique molecular identifiers, was generated. TCRdb independently ran MiXCR on the PCR reads; one entry per CDR3 protein. The profile covers hundreds of thousands of distinct CDR3 sequences, with around 13% appearing a single time and 0.79% taken by the ten largest. This specimen consisted of PBMCs, obtained before TCRalphabeta/CD19-depleted stem cell transplant. These TCRs come from a girl aged 2-10 years with congenital amegakaryocytic thrombocytopenia, due to receive a stem cell transplant.

Only a few counts were recorded for this clonotype. V is TRBV12-3 or TRBV12-4 and J is TRBJ2-1; perhaps TRBD2 as D (5 bases). This CDR3 contains 14 residues. V shed 4 bases and J shed 6 bases, with 13 bases lying between them. CDR3 sequence (DNA): TGTGCCAGCAGTTACATAGTGGCGGGCAATGAGCAGTTCTTC. Its protein product is CASSYIVAGNEQFF.

The sample holds a few counts of this clonotype. The gene calls are TRBV12-3 or TRBV12-4 and TRBJ2-5; no clear D. This CDR3 is 12 amino acids long. The V end was cut by 6 bases, the J end by 4 bases, with 9 bases between. CDR3 sequence: CASSQSGETQYF. CDR3 DNA sequence: TGTGCCAGCAGCCAATCTGGAGAGACCCAGTACTTC.

This clonotype was found a few times. The chain recombines TRBV28 with TRBJ1-3, with unresolved D. The V end was cut by 6 bases, the J end by 6 bases, with 15 bases between. Germline lookup yields CDR1 MDHEN and CDR2 SYDVKM. The CDR3 loop spans 14 amino acids. CDR3 nucleotides: TGTGCCAGCAGCCCTGCCCCCGTAGAAAACACCATATATTTT. Translating gives CASSPAPVENTIYF.

This clonotype was found many times. The chain joins TRBV20-1 to TRBJ2-3; D assignment may be TRBD1 or TRBD2 (5 bases each). The CDR3 contains 16 residues. Trimming removed 0 bases from V and 3 bases from J, with 16 bases in between. Germline CDR1 reads DFQATT; CDR2 reads SNEGSKA (reference sequence). In nucleotides, the CDR3 is TGCAGTGCTAGAGATCTGGGGGATTGGAGGACAGATACGCAGTATTTT. As protein: CSARDLGDWRTDTQYF.

Comments on this clonotype: One end of the junction does not line up with germline, which may come from a read error. The chain links TRBV7-9 to TRBJ2-1; the match to TRBD2 covers 9 bases. Germline CDR1 is SEHNR and CDR2 is FQNEAQ (reference sequence). CDR3 length equals 14 residues. Written as DNA, the CDR3 is TGTGCCAGCAGCCTAGCGGGAATTTTGAGTGAGCAGTTCTTC. It encodes CASSLAGILSEQFF. The complete variable domain, with remaining parts taken from reference TRBV7-9 and TRBJ2-1, reads DTGVSQNPRHKITKRGQNVTFRCDPISEHNRLYWYRQTLGQGPEFLTYFQNEAQLEKSRLLSDRFSAERPKGSFSTLEIQRTEQGDSAMYLCASSLAGILSEQFFGPGTRLTVL.

This clonotype was counted between two and nine times. The gene calls are TRBV30 and TRBJ2-3; D gene unclear. V lost 1 base, J lost 6 bases, and 8 bases lay in between. The CDR3 has 12 amino acids. Germline V CDR1 and CDR2: GTSNPN, SVGIG (reference sequence). CDR3 loop: CAWSGQADTQYF. The CDR3 DNA reads TGTGCCTGGAGTGGCCAGGCGGATACGCAGTATTTT.

This clonotype was found a few times. This chain connects TRBV7-3 to TRBJ2-7, with TRBD2 matching 14 bases. CDR3 length: 15 residues. V lost 3 bases and J lost 5; bases outside the gene matches: 3. Germline CDR1 reads SGHTA; CDR2 reads FQGTGA. CDR3 in DNA: TGTGCCAGCAGCTTGGGGACTAGCGGGAGTCACGAGCAGTACTTC. Translation: CASSLGTSGSHEQYF.

This clonotype was observed a handful of times. The rearrangement uses TRBV7-9 and TRBJ1-4; D is undetermined. The CDR3 runs to 14 residues. Germline V gene sequence: CDR1 SEHNR, CDR2 FQNEAQ (reference sequence). Deletions cut 4 bases from V and 10 bases from J, with 16 bases between. The CDR3 sequence: CASSSALFSGKLFF. CDR3 bases: TGTGCCAGCAGCTCTGCTCTCTTCTCGGGAAAACTGTTTTTT.

The sample holds many counts of this clonotype. V and J are TRBV5-1 and TRBJ2-1, with D unclear. Per the germline V gene, CDR1 is SGHRS and CDR2 is YFSETQ. The germline V and J ends were trimmed by 0 bases and 9 bases, with 13 bases remaining between them. The CDR3 is made up of 14 amino acids. The CDR3 protein is CASSLAGIPAEQFF. DNA of the CDR3: TGCGCCAGCAGCTTGGCCGGAATTCCCGCTGAGCAGTTCTTC. Full variable domain (remainder filled in from reference TRBV5-1 and TRBJ2-1): KAGVTQTPRYLIKTRGQQVTLSCSPISGHRSVSWYQQTPGQGLQFLFEYFSETQRNKGNFPGRFSGRQFSNSRSEMNVSTLELGDSALYLCASSLAGIPAEQFFGPGTRLTVL.

A few counts support this clonotype. The genes are TRBV28 and TRBJ2-5; D gene unclear. Trimming cost V 6 bases and J 5 bases, with 10 bases left between them. The CDR3 has 12 residues. Looked up from germline, CDR1 is MDHEN and CDR2 is SYDVKM. The CDR3 reads CASSYNWETQYF. The DNA for the CDR3 is TGTGCCAGCAGCTATAACTGGGAGACCCAGTACTTC. The entire variable domain, with the rest obtained from reference TRBV28 and TRBJ2-5, is as follows: DVKVTQSSRYLVKRTGEKVFLECVQDMDHENMFWYRQDPGLGLRLIYFSYDVKMKEKGDIPEGYSVSREKKERFSLILESASTNQTSMYLCASSYNWETQYFGPGTRLLVL.

The table lists this clonotype with a few counts. The J gene is TRBJ2-7, the V gene TRBV12-3 or TRBV12-4; 9 nucleotides line up with TRBD1. J lost 5 bases, V lost 6 bases, and 5 bases had no gene match. This CDR3 spans 13 amino acids. The CDR3 loop is CASRTGTGNEQYF. CDR3 DNA sequence: TGTGCCAGCAGGACCGGGACAGGGAACGAGCAGTACTTC.

This clonotype came up a few times. The chain carries TRBV27 and TRBJ2-7; D possibly matches TRBD1 or TRBD2 (5 bases each). V gave up 8 bases and J gave up 2 bases, with 13 bases separating them. Germline values: CDR1 MNHEY, CDR2 SMNVEV (reference sequence). The CDR3 is 13 amino acids. The chain's CDR3 is CASRGVMPYEQYF. CDR3 nucleotide sequence: TGTGCCAGCCGAGGGGTCATGCCCTACGAGCAGTACTTC.

This chain uses TRBV7-9 with TRBJ2-1, with 8 bases identical to TRBD2. Germline assignment: CDR1 SEHNR and CDR2 FQNEAQ (reference sequence). J lost 5 bases, V lost 6 bases, and 9 bases had no gene match. The CDR3 contains 15 residues. The CDR3 nucleotides read TGTGCCAGCAGTCAAACTAGCGGAGGGGACAATGAGCAGTTCTTC. Amino acids: CASSQTSGGDNEQFF.

This clonotype showed up just a few times. The rearrangement joins TRBV5-1 to TRBJ2-5; D call uncertain. Trimming removed 0 bases from V and 2 bases from J, with 8 bases in between. The CDR3 is 14 amino acids. Germline V gives CDR1 SGHRS, CDR2 YFSETQ. CDR3 nucleotide sequence: TGCGCCAGCAGCTTGGTTGCCAATCAAGAGACCCAGTACTTC. Its protein is CASSLVANQETQYF.

This clonotype was seen more than once but under ten times. The junction differs from germline at one of its ends, possibly a read error. The V and J genes are TRBV5-1 and TRBJ1-1, with a tentative D call TRBD1 (5 bases). Per germline, CDR1 SGHRS and CDR2 YFSETQ. This CDR3 contains 14 residues. The CDR3 spells CASSLEEGNAEAFF. The CDR3, as DNA: TGCGCCAGCAGCTTGGAGGAGGGGAACGCTGAAGCTTTCTTT.

The table lists this clonotype with a few counts. V and J are TRBV5-1 and TRBJ1-1; 7 nucleotides agree with TRBD1. Trimming at V came to 4 bases and at J to 4 bases, leaving 7 bases not matched to a gene. Germline assignment: CDR1 SGHRS and CDR2 YFSETQ. This CDR3 comprises 14 residues. CDR3 in amino acids: CASSDHRGSTEAFF. In DNA, the CDR3 is TGCGCCAGCAGCGATCACAGGGGCTCCACTGAAGCTTTCTTT.

This clonotype was recorded at least ten times. This sequence joins TRBV10-3 and TRBJ1-1; D ambiguous. V lost 8 bases to trimming and J lost 11 bases, with 15 bases between them. CDR1 is ENHRY, CDR2 SYGVKD, per germline. CDR3 size: 11 residues. CDR3 nucleotide sequence: TGTGCCATCGCAGATGCTTCGTCGGCTTTCTTT. Translated: CAIADASSAFF.

This clonotype has only a few counts. V is TRBV5-1 and J is TRBJ1-2; the D is unclear. In germline, CDR1 is SGHRS, CDR2 YFSETQ. There are 15 residues in the CDR3. V lost 0 bases to trimming and J lost 3 bases, with 12 bases between them. CDR3 amino acids: CASSLEVGVDYGYTF. The DNA for the CDR3 is TGCGCCAGCAGCTTGGAGGTGGGCGTCGACTATGGCTACACCTTC.

This clonotype has only a few counts. CDR3 amino acids: CASSPFLQETQYF. For the CDR3, the DNA is TGTGCCAGCAGCCCTTTCCTACAAGAGACCCAGTACTTC. The V call is TRBV12-3 or TRBV12-4, the J call TRBJ2-5; unclear D gene. The ends were cut back, 6 bases at V and 2 bases at J, with 10 bases in the middle. CDR3 size: 13 residues.

A note on this clonotype: This clone may be a read error of a much larger clone one base away. The chain couples TRBV5-5 to TRBJ2-3; D gene unclear. CDR1 SGHKS and CDR2 YYEKEE come from the germline V gene (reference sequence). The CDR3 contains 13 residues. In nucleotides, the CDR3 is TGTGCCAGCAGCCCCGCGGATGCAGATACGCAGTCTTTT. Translating it yields CASSPADADTQSF.

This clonotype turned up a few times. The chain carries TRBV5-6 and TRBJ1-2; D not resolved. This CDR3 region has 15 residues. Germline CDR1 SGHDT, CDR2 YYEEEE. V gave up 3 bases and J gave up 2 bases, with 14 bases separating them. For the CDR3, the DNA is TGTGCCAGCAGCTGGAAGCTTCGAGAGAACTATGGCTACACCTTC. Translation: CASSWKLRENYGYTF.

The chain uses TRBV29-1 and TRBJ1-5, with TRBD1 as a possible D gene (5 bases). V was cut by 5 bases and J by 4 bases, with 18 bases left in between. Germline CDR1 is SQVTM and CDR2 is ANQGSEA. CDR3 size: 15 residues. This chain's CDR3 is CSVQYSGSGNQPQHF. CDR3 DNA sequence: TGCAGCGTTCAGTATTCAGGGTCGGGGAATCAGCCCCAGCATTTT.

This clonotype was seen a handful of times. This is likely a read error, given that the CDR3 carries no conserved phenylalanine or tryptophan at its end. The DNA is left out, because the CDR3 cannot be placed on it with certainty; the CDR3 is given as TCRdb lists it. The V call is TRBV7-9, the J call TRBJ1-3; TRBD1 is taken as the D call from the table, unchecked against the DNA. The germline CDR1 and CDR2 sequences are SEHNR and FQNEAQ (reference sequence). Inclusive of both ends, the CDR3 amounts to 12 amino acids. The CDR3 loop is CASSPEQGSPHI.

The chain has TRBV5-1 and TRBJ2-2, with TRBD1 matching 8 bases. The CDR3 has 17 amino acids. Germline V gives CDR1 SGHRS, CDR2 YFSETQ. The V segment lost 1 base and the J segment 2 bases; nucleotides outside the gene matches: 7. In DNA form, the CDR3 reads TGCGCCAGCAGCTTGCTGGGACAGGAGAGCAACACCGGGGAGCTGTTTTTT. Translation gives CASSLLGQESNTGELFF.

This clonotype was recorded many times. The V gene is TRBV29-1, the J gene TRBJ1-2; D remains ambiguous. The CDR3 loop spans 13 amino acids. Germline assignment: CDR1 SQVTM and CDR2 ANQGSEA. The V and J ends lost 7 bases and 10 bases respectively, with 22 bases between them. Written as DNA, the CDR3 is TGCAGCGACCTACCTAGGGAATCTAAGTACTACACCTTC. Translation gives CSDLPRESKYYTF. Full variable domain (remainder filled in from reference TRBV29-1 and TRBJ1-2): SAVISQKPSRDICQRGTSLTIQCQVDSQVTMMFWYRQQPGQSLTLIATANQGSEATYESGFVIDKFPISRPNLTFSTLTVSNMSPEDSSIYLCSDLPRESKYYTFGSGTRLTVV.

This clonotype showed up many times. The chain couples TRBV5-1 to TRBJ2-2; D remains ambiguous. CDR3 length equals 14 residues. Germline V gene lookup returns CDR1 SGHRS and CDR2 YFSETQ. V gave up 4 bases and J gave up 1 base, with 8 bases separating them. In DNA, the CDR3 is TGCGCCAGCAGCGCGTCGCGGAACACCGGGGAGCTGTTTTTT. Amino acids: CASSASRNTGELFF.